The rows below give T cell receptor beta chains drawn from one sample of a study of T cells after yellow fever vaccination. TCRdb reanalysed the 5' RACE reads using MiXCR and keeps one entry per CDR3 protein. In the table there are approximately 550,000 distinct CDR3 sequences, roughly 13% of which are singletons. The specimen comprised PBMCs, sampled on the day of the yellow fever booster vaccination. The receptors stem from a man aged 25-45 years who received the YFV17D yellow fever vaccine. CDR3s include the opening cysteine and the closing phenylalanine or tryptophan. A D gene is named only where the DNA matches it firmly. Clone size is given for some rows only: seen once, a few or many times, or a class if the clone is expanded.

j_gene	v_gene	abundance	d_gene	CDR3aa	CDR3nt
TRBJ2-1	TRBV20-1	.	TRBD2	CSARLGAGGRDEQFF	TGCAGTGCTAGATTAGGCGCGGGAGGGAGGGATGAGCAGTTCTTC
TRBJ2-7	TRBV28	.	TRBD1	CASSIDRDGGQYF	TGTGCCAGCAGTATAGACAGGGATGGCGGGCAGTACTTC
TRBJ1-5	TRBV20-1	few	.	CSAKGGAGSNQPQHF	TGCAGTGCGAAAGGGGGAGCGGGGTCCAATCAGCCCCAGCATTTT
TRBJ2-1	TRBV7-9	.	.	CASSLANDLAGYNEQFF	TGTGCCAGCAGCTTAGCGAACGATCTAGCTGGCTACAATGAGCAGTTCTTC
TRBJ2-4	TRBV7-8	.	TRBD2	CASSLLGLAGGPPTENIQYF	TGTGCCAGCAGCTTGCTGGGACTAGCGGGAGGGCCTCCCACGGAAAACATTCAGTACTTC
TRBJ2-1	TRBV27	.	TRBD2	CASSQRLAGNNEQFF	TGTGCCAGCAGTCAGAGACTAGCGGGTAACAATGAGCAGTTCTTC
TRBJ2-3	TRBV12-3/TRBV12-4	few	.	CASSPGGLGSDTQYF	TGTGCCAGCAGCCCCGGAGGTTTGGGGTCAGATACGCAGTATTTT
TRBJ2-7	TRBV20-1	few	.	CSASTPEDKAAYEQYF	TGCAGTGCTAGCACCCCGGAGGACAAAGCAGCCTACGAGCAGTACTTC
TRBJ2-7	TRBV4-3	.	.	CASSQRPPGTTIYEQYF	TGCGCCAGCAGCCAACGCCCGCCCGGGACAACCATCTACGAGCAGTACTTC
TRBJ2-1	TRBV20-1	few	TRBD2	CSAGGDAGGRSNEQFF	TGCAGTGCTGGGGGGGATGCTGGCGGGAGAAGCAATGAGCAGTTCTTC
TRBJ2-1	TRBV5-1	few	TRBD2	CASSLTPTSPNEQFF	TGCGCCAGCAGCCTAACACCGACTAGCCCCAATGAGCAGTTCTTC
TRBJ2-1	TRBV25-1	.	.	CASRQALYNEQFF	TGTGCCAGTCGGCAGGCACTCTACAATGAGCAGTTCTTC
TRBJ1-2	TRBV27	few	.	CASSLRAARYGYTF	TGTGCCAGCAGTTTAAGGGCCGCCCGCTATGGCTACACCTTC
TRBJ2-2	TRBV4-2	.	.	CASSQDMTGRTGELFF	TGTGCCAGCAGCCAAGATATGACGGGAAGGACCGGGGAGCTGTTTTTT
TRBJ2-5	TRBV5-4	few	.	CASSLPSTLTQYF	TGTGCCAGCAGCCTTCCCTCGACTTTGACCCAGTACTTC
TRBJ1-2	TRBV3-1	few	TRBD1	CASSQGRGQGTTKTF	TGTGCCAGCAGCCAAGGGCGAGGACAGGGGACCACTAAAACCTTC
TRBJ1-5	TRBV20-1	.	.	CSAATERVQPQHF	TGCAGTGCAGCGACAGAGCGGGTTCAGCCCCAGCATTTT
TRBJ2-7	TRBV5-1	.	TRBD2	CASSSGTSSNEQYF	TGCGCCAGCAGCTCGGGGACTAGCTCCAACGAGCAGTACTTC
TRBJ2-2	TRBV4-3	many	.	CASSQGQDHTGELFF	TGCGCCAGCAGCCAAGGACAGGACCACACCGGGGAGCTGTTTTTT
TRBJ1-1	TRBV12-3/TRBV12-4	.	.	CASSFSVGPTEAFF	TGTGCCAGCAGTTTTTCGGTTGGTCCCACTGAAGCTTTCTTT
TRBJ2-7	TRBV6-2/TRBV6-3	.	.	CASSSPVGEQYF	TGTGCCAGCAGTTCCCCAGTAGGGGAGCAGTACTTC
TRBJ1-5	TRBV20-1	few	TRBD1	CSARDLMGQGIVPQHF	TGCAGTGCTAGAGATCTTATGGGACAGGGAATTGTGCCCCAGCATTTT
TRBJ2-1	TRBV7-6	few	.	CASSYRELVAGGEQFF	TGTGCCAGCAGCTACCGGGAATTGGTTGCCGGTGGAGAGCAGTTCTTC
TRBJ2-1	TRBV28	.	TRBD2	CASTTRLAGVSYNEQFF	TGTGCCAGCACCACTAGACTAGCGGGAGTCTCCTACAATGAGCAGTTCTTC
TRBJ2-3	TRBV4-2	.	.	CASSQGAQTDTQYF	TGTGCCAGCAGCCAGGGCGCCCAGACAGATACGCAGTATTTT
TRBJ1-1	TRBV15	few	.	CATTRSHWAEAFF	TGTGCCACCACAAGGTCTCATTGGGCTGAAGCTTTCTTT
TRBJ2-1	TRBV5-1	.	.	CASSRGRGGGNYYNEQFF	TGCGCCAGCAGCCGAGGGCGGGGTGGCGGGAATTACTACAATGAGCAGTTCTTC
TRBJ2-7	TRBV5-4	.	TRBD1	CASSTTRQGVYEQYF	TGTGCCAGCAGCACAACCCGACAGGGGGTGTACGAGCAGTACTTC
TRBJ1-5	TRBV11-2	few	.	CASSVGGSHQPQHF	TGTGCCAGCAGCGTAGGGGGGTCGCATCAGCCCCAGCATTTT
TRBJ2-2	TRBV30	once	.	CAWSVFSGYTGELFF	TGTGCCTGGTCAGTGTTTAGCGGTTACACCGGGGAGCTGTTTTTT